The clone carrying this T cell receptor beta chain has just one count. Antigen specificity is unknown. The data originate from a study of T cell responses to AZD1222 COVID-19 vaccine. General study findings and limits: CD4 TCRs covered the whole spike, strongest at regions 160-218 and 743-854. Of the AZD1222 recipients, only five to seven were seropositive at baseline. Repertoires were sampled only after the peak T cell response.

Generated by immunoSEQ multiplex PCR, the TCRdb table keeps only in-frame clones and is missing some. The sample records 180,000 or so clones, around nine tenths being singletons. The CDR3 is made up of 13 amino acids. V lost 4 bases to trimming and J lost 6 bases; unmatched junction nucleotides: 2. Germline lookup yields CDR1 SGHDT and CDR2 YYEEEE. The receptor's source is an adult in good health. This chain links TRBV5-6 with TRBJ2-7, with 12 bases lining up with TRBD1. This sample comprised peripheral blood, obtained on day 0 of AZD1222 vaccination. CDR3 region: CASSRDRGREQYF. The CDR3 nucleotides read TGTGCCAGCAGCCGGGACAGGGGGCGCGAGCAGTACTTC.